Listed here are 25 T cell receptor beta chains from one sample, sequenced in a study of glioma-infiltrating T cells after dendritic cell vaccination. Sequencing used immunoSEQ multiplex PCR; TCRdb keeps in-frame clones, though not all of them. The sample includes roughly 90,000 clones, approximately 90% of them seen just once. Sequencing was performed on blood, taken before dendritic cell vaccination. All receptors derive from a human donor with glioblastoma.

The V and J genes are TRBV5-1 and TRBJ2-7, with 11 bases identical to TRBD2. CDR1 and CDR2 (germline): SGHRS, YFSETQ. The CDR3 extends over 15 amino acids. V gave up 5 bases and J gave up 0 bases; unmatched junction bases: 4. The DNA of the CDR3 is TGCGCCAGCAGTACCGGGACTAGCGGCTCCTACGAGCAGTACTTC. Its protein product is CASSTGTSGSYEQYF. The complete variable domain, with remaining parts taken from reference TRBV5-1 and TRBJ2-7, reads KAGVTQTPRYLIKTRGQQVTLSCSPISGHRSVSWYQQTPGQGLQFLFEYFSETQRNKGNFPGRFSGRQFSNSRSEMNVSTLELGDSALYLCASSTGTSGSYEQYFGPGTRLTVT.

This clone was seen a single time. The chain joins TRBV9 to TRBJ2-7; 7 bases agree with TRBD1. Trimming took 3 bases from V and 2 from J; bases not matched to a gene: 2. From germline, CDR1 is SGDLS and CDR2 YYNGEE. This CDR3 comprises 13 residues. CDR3 amino acids: CASSAGTAYEQYF. DNA for the CDR3: TGTGCCAGCAGCGCCGGGACAGCCTACGAGCAGTACTTC.

The J gene is TRBJ1-1, the V gene TRBV5-1; no definite D call. V shed 0 bases and J shed 1 base, with 10 bases lying between them. Germline loops: CDR1 SGHRS, CDR2 YFSETQ. This CDR3 has 15 residues. CDR3 nucleotide sequence: TGCGCCAGCAGCTTGGGGGCCGGAAAGAACACTGAAGCTTTCTTT. Translation: CASSLGAGKNTEAFF.

This sequence joins TRBV5-8 and TRBJ1-5; 9 nucleotides align to TRBD1. CDR3 length: 17 amino acids. With 4 bases clipped from V and 1 base from J, the junction kept 9 bases outside the gene matches. Germline V gives CDR1 SGHTS, CDR2 YDEGEE. Here the CDR3 reads CASSQNFGTGSNQPQHF. DNA for the CDR3: TGTGCCAGCAGCCAAAATTTCGGGACAGGGAGCAATCAGCCCCAGCATTTT.

The chain has TRBV19 and TRBJ1-5, with TRBD1 as a possible D gene (5 bases). This CDR3 contains 15 residues. Germline-derived CDR1 and CDR2 are LNHDA and SQIVND (reference sequence). V was pared by 5 bases and J by 0 bases, with 11 bases between. CDR3 region: CASSFGADSNQPQHF. CDR3 DNA: TGTGCCAGTAGTTTTGGGGCGGATAGCAATCAGCCCCAGCATTTT.

By its share, this clone is medium-sized (0.01 to 0.1%). J is TRBJ2-7 and V is TRBV29-1; 8 bases are a match to TRBD2. V shed 7 bases and J 0 bases; nucleotides not matched to a gene: 5. The CDR3 contains 13 residues. Germline V CDR1 and CDR2: SQVTM, ANQGSEA. CDR3 sequence (DNA): TGCAGCGCCTTAGCGGGGAACTCCTACGAGCAGTACTTC. Its translation: CSALAGNSYEQYF.

This sequence joins TRBV4-3 and TRBJ2-1, with TRBD2 identical over 9 bases. The CDR3 covers 18 residues. Germline V lookup: CDR1 LGHNA, CDR2 YSLEER. J was trimmed by 3 bases and V by 4 bases; bases with no gene match: 13. The CDR3 DNA is TGCGCCAGCAGCCGTGGGAAAATAGCGGGGGATAACTACAATGAGCAGTTCTTC. Its translation is CASSRGKIAGDNYNEQFF.

The V gene is TRBV11-2, the J gene TRBJ1-2; D is unresolved. CDR1 and CDR2 (germline): SGHAT, FQNNGV. This CDR3 has 13 amino acids. The ends were cut back, 5 bases at V and 7 bases at J, with 14 bases in the middle. CDR3 DNA sequence: TGTGCCAGCAGCGGAGGCACGGTGGGTGGCTACACCTTC. This encodes CASSGGTVGGYTF. Using reference TRBV11-2 and TRBJ1-2 for the parts outside the CDR3, the full variable domain is EAGVAQSPRYKIIEKRQSVAFWCNPISGHATLYWYQQILGQGPKLLIQFQNNGVVDDSQLPKDRFSAERLKGVDSTLKIQPAKLEDSAVYLCASSGGTVGGYTFGSGTRLTVV.

This clone has more than one count but fewer than ten. V gene TRBV19 combines with J gene TRBJ1-2, with D maybe TRBD1 (6 bases). Germline assignment: CDR1 LNHDA and CDR2 SQIVND (reference sequence). Trimming shortened V by 4 bases and J by 4 bases, and 13 bases separated the two germline ends. This CDR3 spans 14 amino acids. The DNA of the CDR3 is TGTGCCAGTAGTACCTTAGGGACACTCTATGGCTACACCTTC. Protein sequence: CASSTLGTLYGYTF.

The chain is built from TRBV9 and TRBJ2-5; D may be TRBD1 (5 bases). V gave up 2 bases and J gave up 5 bases, with 16 bases separating them. The germline CDR1 and CDR2 sequences are SGDLS and YYNGEE. CDR3 length: 15 amino acids. The CDR3 sequence: CASSVLATGWETQYF. The CDR3 coding sequence is TGTGCCAGCAGCGTTCTGGCCACAGGTTGGGAGACCCAGTACTTC.

The CDR3 is CASSLKSSDTQYF. In DNA form, the CDR3 reads TGTGCCAGCAGTCTGAAAAGCTCAGATACGCAGTATTTT. The chain joins TRBV11-3 to TRBJ2-3; D remains unclear. V gave up 6 bases and J gave up 4 bases, with 11 bases separating them. CDR1 and CDR2 from the germline V gene are SGHNT and YENEEA. The length of the CDR3 is 13 residues.

J is TRBJ2-5 and V is TRBV6-5; no definite D call. CDR1 and CDR2 from the germline V gene are MNHEY and SVGAGI. The CDR3 totals 11 residues. The V gene lost 2 bases and the J gene lost 5 bases, with 3 bases spanning the gap. As DNA, the CDR3 is TGTGCCAGCAGTTACCGGGAGACCCAGTACTTC. The encoded protein is CASSYRETQYF.

This sequence joins TRBV30 and TRBJ2-3; 7 bases agree with TRBD1. Germline lookup yields CDR1 GTSNPN and CDR2 SVGIG (reference sequence). The CDR3 consists of 15 residues. V was pared by 0 bases and J by 2 bases, with 5 bases of the junction left unmatched. This chain's CDR3 is CAWSVNRGNTDTQYF. CDR3 DNA: TGTGCCTGGAGTGTAAACAGGGGAAACACAGATACGCAGTATTTT.

The chain employs TRBV7-7 and TRBJ2-1; D might be TRBD1 (6 bases). Germline V gene lookup returns CDR1 SSHAT and CDR2 FNYEAQ (reference sequence). V was trimmed by 5 bases and J by 0 bases, leaving 11 bases between them. The CDR3 is made up of 15 amino acids. The CDR3, as DNA: TGTGCCAGCAGCCGTGACAGGAGCTCCTACAATGAGCAGTTCTTC. This gives the protein CASSRDRSSYNEQFF.

V and J are TRBV9 and TRBJ1-6; 7 bases agree with TRBD1. In germline, CDR1 is SGDLS, CDR2 YYNGEE. CDR3 length: 14 amino acids. The V gene end was trimmed by 3 bases and the J gene end by 7 bases; junction bases not matched to a gene: 4. CDR3: CASSEGAGNSPLHF. The CDR3 DNA reads TGTGCCAGCAGCGAGGGGGCTGGAAATTCACCCCTCCACTTT.

This chain uses TRBV18 with TRBJ1-6, with TRBD1 matching over 9 bases. Germline V gene data show CDR1 as KGHSH and CDR2 as LQKENI. Losses at the gene ends were 6 bases for V and 7 bases for J; bases not matched to a gene: 4. This CDR3 is 14 amino acids long. The CDR3 DNA is TGTGCCAGCTCCCTAGACAGGGGGAATTCACCCCTCCACTTT. Protein: CASSLDRGNSPLHF. Based on the CDR3 plus reference TRBV18 and TRBJ1-6, the full variable domain is NAGVMQNPRHLVRRRGQEARLRCSPMKGHSHVYWYRQLPEEGLKFMVYLQKENIIDESGMPKERFSAEFPKEGPSILRIQQVVRGDSAAYFCASSLDRGNSPLHFGNGTRLTVT.

V is TRBV7-2 and J is TRBJ1-2; D uncertain. V dropped 5 bases and J dropped 2 bases, with 12 bases sitting between them. CDR3 size: 14 residues. Per germline, CDR1 SGHTA and CDR2 FQGNSA. The CDR3 loop is CASSTYTENYGYTF. The DNA for the CDR3 is TGTGCCAGCAGCACCTATACAGAGAACTATGGCTACACCTTC.

This clone was seen more than once but under ten times. The chain carries TRBV12-5 and TRBJ1-1; 10 positions agree with TRBD1. The V gene end was trimmed by 6 bases and the J gene end by 4 bases; junction bases not matched to a gene: 8. CDR3 length: 15 residues. In germline, CDR1 is LGHNT, CDR2 FRNRAP. The CDR3 loop is CASGGDRGRSTEAFF. The CDR3 nucleotides read TGTGCTAGTGGGGGTGACAGGGGGCGAAGCACTGAAGCTTTCTTT.

The count of this clone is one. The chain has TRBV27 and TRBJ1-3; no firm D call. CDR3 size: 14 residues. The germline V gene has CDR1 MNHEY and CDR2 SMNVEV (reference sequence). The V gene lost 3 bases and the J gene lost 2 bases, with 8 bases spanning the gap. The CDR3 DNA sequence: TGTGCCAGCAGTTTTTCAGGAACTGGAAACACCATATATTTT. The encoded protein is CASSFSGTGNTIYF.

This clone has only one observation. The V call is TRBV4-3, the J call TRBJ2-3; weak D call: TRBD2 (6 bases). V gave up 1 base and J gave up 3 bases, with 11 bases separating them. This CDR3 has 15 amino acids. CDR1 LGHNA and CDR2 YSLEER come from the germline V gene. In nucleotides, the CDR3 is TGCGCCAGCAGCCAAGGCGGGACGCCGACAGATACGCAGTATTTT. Amino acid sequence: CASSQGGTPTDTQYF.

The V gene is TRBV11-2, the J gene TRBJ2-3, with D possibly matching TRBD2 (7 bases). V gave up 2 bases and J gave up 2 bases, with 11 bases separating them. Looked up from germline, CDR1 is SGHAT and CDR2 is FQNNGV. The length of the CDR3 is 15 residues. The CDR3 DNA reads as TGTGCCAGCAGCTTACGGGGGGCCACCACAGATACGCAGTATTTT. As protein: CASSLRGATTDTQYF.

A remark on this clone: One end of the junction does not line up with germline, which may come from a read error. The rearrangement links TRBV19 to TRBJ2-1; D is perhaps TRBD2 (6 bases). CDR1 and CDR2 (germline): LNHDA, SQIVND (reference sequence). This CDR3 region has 16 residues. CDR3 residues: CASSIVAAAGYSEQFF. CDR3 DNA sequence: TGTGCCAGTAGTATTGTAGCGGCGGCAGGGTACAGTGAGCAGTTCTTC. The full variable domain, with the rest looked up from reference TRBV19 and TRBJ2-1, is DGGITQSPKYLFRKEGQNVTLSCEQNLNHDAMYWYRQDPGQGLRLIYYSQIVNDFQKGDIAEGYSVSREKKESFPLTVTSAQKNPTAFYLCASSIVAAAGYSEQFFGPGTRLTVL.

The CDR3: CASSIGAWGDNEKLFF. The CDR3 DNA follows: TGTGCCAGTAGTATTGGGGCATGGGGGGATAATGAAAAACTGTTTTTT. The V call is TRBV19, the J call TRBJ1-4; the D gene is possibly TRBD1 (5 bases). Per germline, CDR1 LNHDA and CDR2 SQIVND (reference sequence). Trimming pared 3 bases from V and 4 bases from J, leaving 15 bases between. The CDR3 has 16 amino acids.

The rearrangement uses TRBV7-6 and TRBJ2-2; TRBD2 matches 15 bases. The CDR3 length is 21 residues. CDR1 is SGHVS and CDR2 is FNYEAQ in the germline V gene. The junction had 15 bases not matched to a gene; V was cut back by 2 bases and J by 5 bases. The CDR3 loop reads CASSLLQSGLAGGSVTGELFF. The CDR3, as DNA: TGTGCCAGCAGCTTACTTCAGTCAGGACTAGCGGGAGGGTCTGTAACCGGGGAGCTGTTTTTT.

The rearrangement uses TRBV5-1 and TRBJ2-5; the match to TRBD1 covers 10 bases. The CDR3 is 14 amino acids. Germline lookup yields CDR1 SGHRS and CDR2 YFSETQ. V trimming: 7 bases; J trimming: 3 bases; junction bases outside the gene matches: 6. The CDR3 protein is CASRRGQGEETQYF. CDR3 DNA sequence: TGCGCCAGCCGTCGCGGACAGGGGGAAGAGACCCAGTACTTC.